This TCR beta chain was documented in a study of CD8+ T cells in alopecia areata. Treatment indicated: oral pan-JAK inhibitor, 5-10 mg twice daily. Isolated RNA was reverse transcribed into cDNA used as the sequencing template. Only in-frame clones appear in the TCRdb table, and some are missing; sequencing was by immunoSEQ multiplex PCR. This sample has some 180,000 clones, with approximately 55% found just once. The specimen was CD8+ T cells sorted from blood, collected at week 24, from a patient treated with tofacitinib. The sequence was collected from a human donor with alopecia areata.

CDR3 coding DNA: TGCAGCGTCCCTAGCGGGGGGGCTTATGAGCAGTTCTTC. Translation gives CSVPSGGAYEQFF. The V and J genes are TRBV29-1 and TRBJ2-1; 12 nucleotides match TRBD2. CDR3 length: 13 residues. In germline, CDR1 is SQVTM, CDR2 ANQGSEA. The V gene end was trimmed by 6 bases and the J gene end by 8 bases; junction bases not matched to a gene: 5.